Sequencing of this T cell receptor beta chain was carried out in a study of Ad26.COV2.S vaccination and SARS-CoV-2 variants. Libraries were prepared by immunoSEQ multiplex PCR; TCRdb keeps only in-frame clonotypes and omits some of them. The sample holds about 400,000 clones; 80% to 90% are singletons and the top ten take 3.5%. The CDR3 covers 15 residues. Germline CDR1 is SGHRS and CDR2 is YFSETQ. Trimming stripped 0 bases from V and 7 bases from J, with 14 bases between. Treatment indicated: 15 to 20 received Ad26.COV2.S at low or high dose, single or two shots; about 5 received placebo; per-sample allocation not given. The samples were gathered on day 63 after the first injection of vaccine or placebo. Regarding the study as a whole: Non-spike TCR breadth did not differ much between vaccine and placebo recipients. Total responses of T cells may have been underestimated by the analyses of TCR breadth and depth. Spike-specific TCR breadth in vaccine recipients exceeded that seen in placebo recipients.

To note about this clone: Its antigen is not known.

This TCR was sampled from a person between 18 and 65 years old who received the Ad26.COV2.S COVID-19 vaccine or a placebo. The material sequenced was peripheral blood, taken in a trial of Ad26.COV2.S vaccine versus placebo. The chain has TRBV5-1 and TRBJ1-5; TRBD1 is a possible D gene (5 bases). CDR3 in amino acids: CASSLGGGVGQPQHF. CDR3 bases: TGCGCCAGCAGCTTGGGTGGGGGAGTTGGGCAGCCCCAGCATTTT.